This T cell receptor (beta chain) was sequenced for a study of CD8+ T cells in alopecia areata. At the level of the study: Patients received oral tofacitinib, 5 to 10 mg twice daily, for moderate-to-severe alopecia areata.

Sequencing relied on a cDNA template that was reverse transcribed from extracted RNA. Sequencing used immunoSEQ multiplex PCR; TCRdb keeps in-frame clones, though not all of them. The data contain hundreds of thousands of clones, roughly two thirds of them singletons. Trimming took off 2 bases at V and 4 bases at J, with 8 bases between the two ends. The germline V gene has CDR1 SEHNR and CDR2 FQNEAQ (reference sequence). CDR3 length: 13 residues. The source was CD4+ T cells sorted from blood, collected at week 0. The TCR originated in a human donor with alopecia areata. This chain connects TRBV7-9 to TRBJ1-2, with no clear D. This CDR3 reads CASSLQDAYGYTF. The CDR3 DNA reads as TGTGCCAGCAGCTTACAGGACGCCTATGGCTACACCTTC.